This TCR beta chain was identified during a study of blood T cell repertoires in COVID-19. Across the study: The United States, Italy and Spain were the sources of the acute and convalescent COVID-19 samples.

The V segment lost 5 bases and the J segment 2 bases; nucleotides outside the gene matches: 6. The germline V gene has CDR1 GTSNPN and CDR2 SVGIG (reference sequence). The CDR3 length is 13 residues. Authors' processing steps: It was from reference gene primer amplification that nucleated cell counts were estimated. Assay used: immunoSEQ multiplex PCR; TCRdb lists only in-frame clones, some missing. That table gives V, J and clone size, and the DNA gave D and trimming. The sample comprises about 110,000 clones, around 88% of which are singletons, and 5.5% to 8% rests with the top ten. The sequencing input was peripheral blood. This chain connects TRBV30 to TRBJ2-7, with TRBD1 identical over 7 bases. The TCR was taken from a man aged 45 to 65 with active or convalescent COVID-19. CDR3 region: CAWSDRAAYEQYF. For the CDR3, the DNA is TGTGCCTGGTCCGACAGGGCCGCCTACGAGCAGTACTTC.